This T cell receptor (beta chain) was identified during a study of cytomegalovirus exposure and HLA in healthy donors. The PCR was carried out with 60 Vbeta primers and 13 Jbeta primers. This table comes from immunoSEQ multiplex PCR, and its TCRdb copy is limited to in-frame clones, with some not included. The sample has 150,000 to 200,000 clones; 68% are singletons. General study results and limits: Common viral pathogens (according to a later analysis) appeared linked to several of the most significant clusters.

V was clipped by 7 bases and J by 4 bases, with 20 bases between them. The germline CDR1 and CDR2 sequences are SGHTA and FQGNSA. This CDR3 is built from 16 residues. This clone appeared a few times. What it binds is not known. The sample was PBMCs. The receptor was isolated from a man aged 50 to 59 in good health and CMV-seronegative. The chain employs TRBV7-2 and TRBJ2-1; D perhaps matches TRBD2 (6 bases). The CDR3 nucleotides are TGTGCCAGCACTACTGGAGGGGTGTTAAATTACAATGAGCAGTTCTTC. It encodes CASTTGGVLNYNEQFF.